This TCR beta chain appears in the sequencing data of a study of blood T cells in healthy people across ages. Per sample, extraction of total RNA gave at least 5 micrograms in every case. Alongside a J-beta primer mix, a sample-barcoded 5' primer served in a second PCR lasting about 7 to 12 cycles. TCRdb re-called the 5' RACE reads through MiXCR, storing one row per CDR3 protein. The sample lists over a million distinct CDR3 sequences, 55% to 75% occurring once. Trimming left V 8 bases short and J 7 bases short, with 20 bases between. The CDR3 runs 15 residues. From germline, CDR1 is MDHEN and CDR2 SYDVKM. This clonotype showed up just a few times.

The chain joins TRBV28 to TRBJ2-2; TRBD1 might be the D (7 bases). The sample comprised blood. The clonotype originates from a young man in good health. The DNA of the CDR3 is TGTGCCAGCTCCCCCCGGAGGGGGCGCGTCGGGGAGCTGTTTTTT. Translated, it gives CASSPRRGRVGELFF.